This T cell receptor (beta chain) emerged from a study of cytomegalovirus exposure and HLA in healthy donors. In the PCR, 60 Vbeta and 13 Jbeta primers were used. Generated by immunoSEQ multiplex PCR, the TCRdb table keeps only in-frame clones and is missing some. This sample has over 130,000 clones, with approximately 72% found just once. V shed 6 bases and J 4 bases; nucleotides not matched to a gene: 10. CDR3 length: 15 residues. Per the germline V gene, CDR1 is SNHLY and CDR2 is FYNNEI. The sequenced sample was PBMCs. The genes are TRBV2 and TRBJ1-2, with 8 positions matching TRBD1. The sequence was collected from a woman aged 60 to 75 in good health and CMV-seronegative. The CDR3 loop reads CASRLTDREIYGYTF. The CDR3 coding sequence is TGTGCCAGCAGACTGACGGACAGGGAGATCTATGGCTACACCTTC.